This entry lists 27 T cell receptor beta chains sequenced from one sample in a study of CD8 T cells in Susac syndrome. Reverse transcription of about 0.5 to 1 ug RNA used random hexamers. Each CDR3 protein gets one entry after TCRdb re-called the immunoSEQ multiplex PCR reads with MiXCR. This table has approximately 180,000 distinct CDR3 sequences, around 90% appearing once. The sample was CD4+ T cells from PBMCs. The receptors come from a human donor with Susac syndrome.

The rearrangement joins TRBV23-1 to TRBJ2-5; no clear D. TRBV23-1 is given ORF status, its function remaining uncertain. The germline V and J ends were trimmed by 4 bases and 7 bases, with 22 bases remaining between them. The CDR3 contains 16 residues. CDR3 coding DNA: TGCGCCAGCAGTCGTCCAAGGACCGTGAAGTCCCGGACCCAGTACTTC. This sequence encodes CASSRPRTVKSRTQYF.

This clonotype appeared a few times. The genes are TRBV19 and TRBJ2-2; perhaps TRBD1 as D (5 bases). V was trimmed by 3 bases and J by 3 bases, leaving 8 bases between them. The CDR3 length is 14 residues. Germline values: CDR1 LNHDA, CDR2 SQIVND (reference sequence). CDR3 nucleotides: TGTGCCAGTAGTATCGGACACGACACCGGGGAGCTGTTTTTT. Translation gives CASSIGHDTGELFF.

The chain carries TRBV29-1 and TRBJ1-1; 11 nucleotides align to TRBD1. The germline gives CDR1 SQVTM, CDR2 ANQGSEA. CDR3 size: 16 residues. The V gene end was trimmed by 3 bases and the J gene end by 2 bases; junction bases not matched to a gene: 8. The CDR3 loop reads CSVDGGQGALNTEAFF. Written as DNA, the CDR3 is TGCAGCGTTGATGGAGGACAGGGGGCGCTTAACACTGAAGCTTTCTTT.

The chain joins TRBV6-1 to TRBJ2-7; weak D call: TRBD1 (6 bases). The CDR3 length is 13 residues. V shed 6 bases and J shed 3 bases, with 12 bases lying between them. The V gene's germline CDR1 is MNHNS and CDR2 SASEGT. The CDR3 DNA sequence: TGTGCCAGCAGCCGCGGACAGTTCTACGAGCAGTACTTC. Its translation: CASSRGQFYEQYF.

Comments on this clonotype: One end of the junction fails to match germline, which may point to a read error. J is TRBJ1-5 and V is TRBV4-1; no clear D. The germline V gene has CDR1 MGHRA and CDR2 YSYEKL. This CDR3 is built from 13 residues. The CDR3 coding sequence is TGTGCCAGCAGCCCCATAGGCAATCAGCCCCAGCATTTT. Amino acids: CASSPIGNQPQHF.

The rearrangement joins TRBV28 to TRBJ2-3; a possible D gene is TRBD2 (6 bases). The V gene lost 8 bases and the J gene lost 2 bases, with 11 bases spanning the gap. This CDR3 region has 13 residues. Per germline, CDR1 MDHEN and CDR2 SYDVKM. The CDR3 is CASGGTNTDTQYF. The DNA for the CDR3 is TGTGCCAGCGGCGGGACCAACACAGATACGCAGTATTTT.

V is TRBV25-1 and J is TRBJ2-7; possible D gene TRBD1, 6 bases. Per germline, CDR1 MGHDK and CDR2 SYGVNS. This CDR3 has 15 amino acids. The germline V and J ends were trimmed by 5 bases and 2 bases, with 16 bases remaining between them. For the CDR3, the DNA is TGTGCCAGCAGTACAGGGACGGCGAAAACCTACGAGCAGTACTTC. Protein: CASSTGTAKTYEQYF.

DNA of the CDR3: TGTGCCAGCGGACAGCAATATAGCAATCAGCCCCAGCATTTT. Translation gives CASGQQYSNQPQHF. This chain joins TRBV2 and TRBJ1-5, with D tentatively TRBD1 (6 bases). This CDR3 region has 14 residues. Germline-derived CDR1 and CDR2 are SNHLY and FYNNEI. Trimming left V 8 bases short and J 0 bases short, with 11 bases between.

Here the CDR3 DNA reads TGTGCCAGCAGTGTCTTCAGTGGGATAGGTGATTCACCCCTCCACTTT. As protein: CASSVFSGIGDSPLHF. The chain links TRBV6-1 to TRBJ1-6; D is uncertain. V gave up 4 bases and J gave up 8 bases, with 18 bases separating them. Germline V lookup: CDR1 MNHNS, CDR2 SASEGT. This CDR3 region has 16 residues.

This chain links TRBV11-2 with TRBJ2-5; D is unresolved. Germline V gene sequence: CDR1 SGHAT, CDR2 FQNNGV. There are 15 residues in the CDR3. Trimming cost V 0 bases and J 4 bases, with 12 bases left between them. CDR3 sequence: CASSLERFRGETQYF. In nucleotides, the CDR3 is TGTGCCAGCAGCTTAGAAAGGTTCCGTGGAGAGACCCAGTACTTC.

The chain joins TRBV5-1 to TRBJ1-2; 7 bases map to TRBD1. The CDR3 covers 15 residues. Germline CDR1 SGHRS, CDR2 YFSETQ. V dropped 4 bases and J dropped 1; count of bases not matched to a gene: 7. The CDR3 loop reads CASSPTGTDNYGYTF. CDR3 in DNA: TGCGCCAGCAGCCCAACCGGGACAGATAACTATGGCTACACCTTC.

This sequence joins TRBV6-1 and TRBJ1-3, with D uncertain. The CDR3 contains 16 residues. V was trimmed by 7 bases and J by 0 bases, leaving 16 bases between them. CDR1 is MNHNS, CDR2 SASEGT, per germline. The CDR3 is CASTTLGPASGNTIYF. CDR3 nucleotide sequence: TGTGCCAGCACCACACTAGGCCCTGCCTCTGGAAACACCATATATTTT.

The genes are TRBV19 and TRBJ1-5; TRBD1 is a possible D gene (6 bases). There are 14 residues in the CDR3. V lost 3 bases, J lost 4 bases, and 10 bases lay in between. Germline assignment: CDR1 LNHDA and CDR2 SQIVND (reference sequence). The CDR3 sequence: CASSIQGMNQPQHF. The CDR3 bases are TGTGCCAGTAGTATTCAGGGGATGAATCAGCCCCAGCATTTT.

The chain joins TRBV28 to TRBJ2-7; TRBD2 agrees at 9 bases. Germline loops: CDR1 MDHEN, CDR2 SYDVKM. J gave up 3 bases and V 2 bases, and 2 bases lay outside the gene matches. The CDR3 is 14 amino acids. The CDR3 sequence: CASSLSGRIYEQYF. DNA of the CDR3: TGTGCCAGCAGTTTAAGCGGGAGGATCTACGAGCAGTACTTC.

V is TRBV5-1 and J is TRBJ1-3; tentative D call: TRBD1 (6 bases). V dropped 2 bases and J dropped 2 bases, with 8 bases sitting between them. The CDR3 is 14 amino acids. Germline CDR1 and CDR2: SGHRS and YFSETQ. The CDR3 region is CASSFDRTGNTIYF. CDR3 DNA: TGCGCCAGCAGCTTTGACAGGACTGGAAACACCATATATTTT.

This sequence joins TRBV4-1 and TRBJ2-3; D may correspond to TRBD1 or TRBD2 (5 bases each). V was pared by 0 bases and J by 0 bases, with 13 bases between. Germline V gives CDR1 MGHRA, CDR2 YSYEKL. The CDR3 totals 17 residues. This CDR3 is CASSQEGTQISTDTQYF. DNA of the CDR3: TGCGCCAGCAGCCAAGAAGGGACGCAAATTAGCACAGATACGCAGTATTTT.

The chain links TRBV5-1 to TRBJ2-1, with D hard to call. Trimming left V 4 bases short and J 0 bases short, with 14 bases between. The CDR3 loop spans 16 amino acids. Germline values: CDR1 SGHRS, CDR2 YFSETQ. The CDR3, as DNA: TGCGCCAGCAGCCCTACCCGCGCGAGCTCCTACAATGAGCAGTTCTTC. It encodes CASSPTRASSYNEQFF.

CDR3 residues: CASSFRPGETQYF. The CDR3 region has the DNA TGTGCCAGCAGTTTTCGGCCCGGGGAGACCCAGTACTTC. The V gene is TRBV12-3 or TRBV12-4, the J gene TRBJ2-5; D unclear. V lost 3 bases and J lost 5, with 10 bases in between. There are 13 residues in the CDR3.

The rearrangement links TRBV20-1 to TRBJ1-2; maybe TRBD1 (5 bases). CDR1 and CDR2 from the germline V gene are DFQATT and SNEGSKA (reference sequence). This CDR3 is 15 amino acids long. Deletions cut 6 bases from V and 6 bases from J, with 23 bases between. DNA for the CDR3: TGCAGTGCCGACTCACCTGGGGGGGGTTGGGATGGCTACACCTTC. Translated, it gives CSADSPGGGWDGYTF.

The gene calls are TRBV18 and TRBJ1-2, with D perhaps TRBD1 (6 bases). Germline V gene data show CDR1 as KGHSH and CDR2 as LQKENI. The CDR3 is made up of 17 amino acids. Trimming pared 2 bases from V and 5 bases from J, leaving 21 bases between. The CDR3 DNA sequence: TGTGCCAGCTCACCAGTGAGTGGTGGGACACTAGGGTATGGCTACACCTTC. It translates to CASSPVSGGTLGYGYTF.

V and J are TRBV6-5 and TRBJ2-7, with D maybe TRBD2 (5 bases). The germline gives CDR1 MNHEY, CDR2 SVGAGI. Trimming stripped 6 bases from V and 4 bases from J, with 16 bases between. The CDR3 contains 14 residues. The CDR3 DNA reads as TGTGCCAGCAGAGGAGGACGAGGAGTGTACGAGCAGTACTTC. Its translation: CASRGGRGVYEQYF.

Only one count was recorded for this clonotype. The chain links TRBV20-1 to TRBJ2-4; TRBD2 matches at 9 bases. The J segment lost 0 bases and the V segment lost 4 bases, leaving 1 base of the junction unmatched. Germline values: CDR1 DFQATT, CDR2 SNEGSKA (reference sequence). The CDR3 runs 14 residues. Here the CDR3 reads CSATSGVAKNIQYF. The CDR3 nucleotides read TGCAGTGCTACTAGCGGGGTAGCCAAAAACATTCAGTACTTC.

The CDR3 is CASLKRPFNQPQHF. DNA of the CDR3: TGTGCCAGCCTTAAACGACCGTTCAATCAGCCCCAGCATTTT. The rearrangement joins TRBV7-3 to TRBJ1-5; D ambiguous. Germline assignment: CDR1 SGHTA and CDR2 FQGTGA. The CDR3 is made up of 14 amino acids. The V end lost 8 bases, the J end lost 3 bases, and 14 bases lay between the germline ends.

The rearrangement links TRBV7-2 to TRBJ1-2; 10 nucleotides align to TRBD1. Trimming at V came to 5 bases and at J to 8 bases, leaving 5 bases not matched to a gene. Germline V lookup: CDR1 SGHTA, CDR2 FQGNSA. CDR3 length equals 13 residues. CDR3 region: CASSPGQGLGYTF. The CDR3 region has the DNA TGTGCCAGCAGCCCGGGACAGGGGTTGGGCTACACCTTC.

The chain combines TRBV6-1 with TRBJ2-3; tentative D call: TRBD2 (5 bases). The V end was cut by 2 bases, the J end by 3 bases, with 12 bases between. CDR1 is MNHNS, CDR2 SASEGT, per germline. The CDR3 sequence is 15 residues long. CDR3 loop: CASSELGVQTDTQYF. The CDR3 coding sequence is TGTGCCAGCAGTGAACTCGGGGTACAGACAGATACGCAGTATTTT.

The CDR3 DNA reads TGCGCCAGCCGGAGTCGCGGGGGCGCGGGCTACACCTTC. It encodes CASRSRGGAGYTF. The chain recombines TRBV4-1 with TRBJ1-2; a possible D gene is TRBD1 (6 bases). Germline V gene data show CDR1 as MGHRA and CDR2 as YSYEKL. The V end lost 8 bases, the J end lost 8 bases, and 18 bases lay between the germline ends. The CDR3 has 13 residues.

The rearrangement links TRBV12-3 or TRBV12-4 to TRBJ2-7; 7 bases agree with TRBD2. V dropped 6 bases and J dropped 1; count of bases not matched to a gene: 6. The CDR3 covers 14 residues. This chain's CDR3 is CASRASGNSYEQYF. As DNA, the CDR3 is TGTGCCAGCAGGGCTAGCGGCAATTCCTACGAGCAGTACTTC.